This note documents a single TCR beta chain sequence. This record belongs to a study of PD-L1 blockade in urothelial cancer. Background on the study: Blood analysis occurred 3 weeks (second dose) and 6 weeks after treatment start. T cells numbered a median of approximately 150,000 in the blood samples.

Time point of the sample: peripheral blood 6 weeks after treatment start. Each patient gave between 1 and 8 samples, pretreatment and on-treatment. Sequencing used immunoSEQ multiplex PCR; TCRdb keeps in-frame clones, though not all of them. The profile shows about 120,000 clones, roughly 89% of them singletons. The source of this sequence is a man aged 60-69 years with urothelial cancer. Sequences were derived from PBMCs, sampled around atezolizumab (anti-PD-L1) treatment.

CDR3 nucleotide sequence: TGCGCCAGCAGCCAAGATCGGGGAGGGGTCTTACAAGAGACCCAGTACTTC. Its protein is CASSQDRGGVLQETQYF. The chain recombines TRBV4-1 with TRBJ2-5; 7 bases map to TRBD2. Germline V CDR1 and CDR2: MGHRA, YSYEKL. V dropped 0 bases and J dropped 2; count of bases not matched to a gene: 9. CDR3 length: 17 amino acids.